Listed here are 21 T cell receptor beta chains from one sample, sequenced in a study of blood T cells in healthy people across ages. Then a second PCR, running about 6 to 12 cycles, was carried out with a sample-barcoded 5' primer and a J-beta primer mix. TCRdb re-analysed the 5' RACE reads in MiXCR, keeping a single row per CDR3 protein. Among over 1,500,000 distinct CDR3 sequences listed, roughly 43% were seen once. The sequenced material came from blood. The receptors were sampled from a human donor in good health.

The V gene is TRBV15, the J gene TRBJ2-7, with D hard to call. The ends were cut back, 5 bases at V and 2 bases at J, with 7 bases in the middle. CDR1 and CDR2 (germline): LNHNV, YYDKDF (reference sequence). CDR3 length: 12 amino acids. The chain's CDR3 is CATSDATYEQYF. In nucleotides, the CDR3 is TGTGCCACCAGCGACGCCACCTACGAGCAGTACTTC.

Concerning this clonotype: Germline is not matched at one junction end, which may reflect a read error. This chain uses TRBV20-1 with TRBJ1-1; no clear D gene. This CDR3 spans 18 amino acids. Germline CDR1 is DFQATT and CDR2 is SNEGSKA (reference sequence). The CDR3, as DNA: TGCAGTACTAGAGACGTCCTTGCAGCCCTCGGAGGAGAGGCTGAAGCTTTCTTT. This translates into CSTRDVLAALGGEAEAFF.

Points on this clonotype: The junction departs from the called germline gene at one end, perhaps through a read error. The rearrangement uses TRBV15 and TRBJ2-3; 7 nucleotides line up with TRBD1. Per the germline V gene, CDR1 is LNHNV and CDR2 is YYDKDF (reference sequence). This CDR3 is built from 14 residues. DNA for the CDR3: TGTGCCACCAGCGGAGACAGGGAAAAAGATACGCAGTATTTT. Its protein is CATSGDREKDTQYF. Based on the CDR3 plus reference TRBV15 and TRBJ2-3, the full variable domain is DAMVIQNPRYQVTQFGKPVTLSCSQTLNHNVMYWYQQKSSQAPKLLFHYYDKDFNNEADTPDNFQSRRPNTSFCFLDIRSPGLGDTAMYLCATSGDREKDTQYFGPGTRLTVL.

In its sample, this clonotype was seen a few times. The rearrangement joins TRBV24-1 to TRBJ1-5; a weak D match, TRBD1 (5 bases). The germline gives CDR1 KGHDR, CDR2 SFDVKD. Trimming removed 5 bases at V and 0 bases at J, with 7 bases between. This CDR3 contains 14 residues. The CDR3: CATSADTSNQPQHF. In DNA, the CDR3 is TGTGCCACCAGTGCGGACACTAGCAATCAGCCCCAGCATTTT.

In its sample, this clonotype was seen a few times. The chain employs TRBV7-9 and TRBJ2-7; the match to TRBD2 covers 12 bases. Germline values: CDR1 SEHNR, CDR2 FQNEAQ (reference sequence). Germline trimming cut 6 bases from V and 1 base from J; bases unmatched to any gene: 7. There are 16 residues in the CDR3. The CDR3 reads CASSQRGLAGSYEQYF. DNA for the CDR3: TGTGCCAGCAGTCAAAGGGGACTAGCGGGTTCCTACGAGCAGTACTTC.

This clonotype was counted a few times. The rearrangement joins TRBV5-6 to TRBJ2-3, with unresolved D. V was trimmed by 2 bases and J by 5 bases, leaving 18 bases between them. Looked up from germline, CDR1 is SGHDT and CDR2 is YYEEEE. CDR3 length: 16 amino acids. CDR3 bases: TGTGCCAGCAGCTTTGGTTTAGCCGGTTTTGTAGATACGCAGTATTTT. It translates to CASSFGLAGFVDTQYF. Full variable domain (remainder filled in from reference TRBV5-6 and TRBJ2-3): DAGVTQSPTHLIKTRGQQVTLRCSPKSGHDTVSWYQQALGQGPQFIFQYYEEEERQRGNFPDRFSGHQFPNYSSELNVNALLLGDSALYLCASSFGLAGFVDTQYFGPGTRLTVL.

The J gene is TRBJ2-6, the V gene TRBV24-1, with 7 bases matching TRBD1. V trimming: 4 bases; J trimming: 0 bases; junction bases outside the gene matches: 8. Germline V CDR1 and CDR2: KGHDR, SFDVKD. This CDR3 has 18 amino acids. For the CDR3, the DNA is TGTGCCACCAGTGAGAAAAGGACAGGACGCTCTGGGGCCAACGTCCTGACTTTC. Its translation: CATSEKRTGRSGANVLTF.

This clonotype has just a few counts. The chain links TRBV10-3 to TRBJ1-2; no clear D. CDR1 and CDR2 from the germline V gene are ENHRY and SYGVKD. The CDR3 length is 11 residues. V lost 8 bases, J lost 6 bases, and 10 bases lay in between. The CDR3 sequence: CAIQAGDGYTF. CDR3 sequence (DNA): TGTGCCATCCAGGCCGGAGATGGCTACACCTTC.

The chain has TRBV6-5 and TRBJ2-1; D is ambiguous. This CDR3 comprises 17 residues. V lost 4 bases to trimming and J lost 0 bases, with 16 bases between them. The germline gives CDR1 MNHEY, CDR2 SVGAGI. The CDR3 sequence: CASSFARGRSSYNEQFF. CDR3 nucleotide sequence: TGTGCCAGCAGTTTTGCTAGAGGCAGGAGCTCCTACAATGAGCAGTTCTTC.

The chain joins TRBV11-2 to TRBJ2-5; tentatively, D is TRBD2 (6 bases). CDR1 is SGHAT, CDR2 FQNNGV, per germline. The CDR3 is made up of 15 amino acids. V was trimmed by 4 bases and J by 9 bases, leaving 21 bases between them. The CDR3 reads CASSWAGSSGEAQYF. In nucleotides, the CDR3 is TGTGCCAGCAGCTGGGCCGGGTCGTCCGGGGAGGCCCAGTACTTC.

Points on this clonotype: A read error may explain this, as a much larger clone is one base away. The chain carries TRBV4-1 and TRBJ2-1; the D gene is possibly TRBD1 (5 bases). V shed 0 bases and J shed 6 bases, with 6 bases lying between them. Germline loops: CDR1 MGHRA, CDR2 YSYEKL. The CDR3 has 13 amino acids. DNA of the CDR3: TGCGCCAGCAGCCAAGATCAGGGCAATGAGCAGTTCTTC. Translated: CASSQDQGNEQFF.

CDR3 protein: CASSSYPGQGNSPLHF. The CDR3 DNA reads TGCGCCAGCAGCTCATATCCGGGACAGGGTAATTCACCCCTCCACTTT. The chain couples TRBV5-1 to TRBJ1-6; 9 nucleotides align to TRBD1. This CDR3 has 16 residues. Trimming cost V 3 bases and J 6 bases; bases outside gene matches: 7. Germline V gene sequence: CDR1 SGHRS, CDR2 YFSETQ.

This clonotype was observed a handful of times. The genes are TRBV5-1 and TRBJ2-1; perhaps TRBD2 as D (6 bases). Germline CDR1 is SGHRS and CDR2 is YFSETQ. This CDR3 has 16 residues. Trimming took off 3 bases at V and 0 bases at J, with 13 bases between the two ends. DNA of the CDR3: TGCGCCAGCAGCTGGAGGGACGTACGCTCCTACAATGAGCAGTTCTTC. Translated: CASSWRDVRSYNEQFF.

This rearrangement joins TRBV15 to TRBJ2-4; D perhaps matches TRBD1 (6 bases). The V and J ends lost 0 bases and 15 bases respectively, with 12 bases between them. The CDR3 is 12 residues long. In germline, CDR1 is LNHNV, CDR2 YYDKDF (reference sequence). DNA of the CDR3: TGTGCCACCAGCAGAGATTACAGGGATCGGTACTTC. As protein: CATSRDYRDRYF.

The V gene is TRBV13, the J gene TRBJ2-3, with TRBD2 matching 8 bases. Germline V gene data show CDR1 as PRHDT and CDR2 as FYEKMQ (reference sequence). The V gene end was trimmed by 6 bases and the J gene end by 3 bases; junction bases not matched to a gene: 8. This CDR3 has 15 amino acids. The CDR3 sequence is CASSTRGGQTDTQYF. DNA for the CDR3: TGTGCCAGCAGTACACGGGGGGGCCAGACAGATACGCAGTATTTT.

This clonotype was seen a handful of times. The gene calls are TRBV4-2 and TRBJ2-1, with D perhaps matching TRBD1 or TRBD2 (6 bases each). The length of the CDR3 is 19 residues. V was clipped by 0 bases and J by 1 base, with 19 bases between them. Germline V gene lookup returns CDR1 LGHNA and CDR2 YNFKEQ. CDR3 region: CASSQDRGPTEGSYNEQFF. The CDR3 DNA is TGTGCCAGCAGCCAAGATCGGGGGCCCACCGAGGGTTCCTACAATGAGCAGTTCTTC.

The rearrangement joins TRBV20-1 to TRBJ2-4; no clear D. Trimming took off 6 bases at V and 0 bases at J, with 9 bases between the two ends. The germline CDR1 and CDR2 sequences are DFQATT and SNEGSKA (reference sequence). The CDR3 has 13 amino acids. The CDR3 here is CSADIIAKNIQYF. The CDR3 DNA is TGCAGTGCAGACATCATAGCCAAAAACATTCAGTACTTC.

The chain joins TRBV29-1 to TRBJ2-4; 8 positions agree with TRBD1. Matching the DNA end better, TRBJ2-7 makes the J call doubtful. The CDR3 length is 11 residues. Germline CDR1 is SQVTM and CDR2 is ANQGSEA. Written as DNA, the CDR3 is TGCAGCGCCGAGGACAGGGACGAGCAGTACTTC. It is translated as CSAEDRDEQYF.

The CDR3 region has the DNA TGTGCCAGCAGTCCCTATCGAGGGTCGGTGGAGTATGGCTACACCTTC. This codes for CASSPYRGSVEYGYTF. V is TRBV6-5 and J is TRBJ1-2, with no clear D. There are 16 residues in the CDR3. V lost 5 bases and J lost 5, with 21 bases in between. Germline loops: CDR1 MNHEY, CDR2 SVGAGI.

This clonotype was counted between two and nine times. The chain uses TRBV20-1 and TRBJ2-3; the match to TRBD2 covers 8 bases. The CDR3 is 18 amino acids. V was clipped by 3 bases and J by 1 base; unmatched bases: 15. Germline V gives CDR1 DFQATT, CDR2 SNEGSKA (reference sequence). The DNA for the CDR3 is TGCAGTGCTAGTCCCCTCGGGAGGGGTGGAGGGGGCACAGATACGCAGTATTTT. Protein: CSASPLGRGGGGTDTQYF.

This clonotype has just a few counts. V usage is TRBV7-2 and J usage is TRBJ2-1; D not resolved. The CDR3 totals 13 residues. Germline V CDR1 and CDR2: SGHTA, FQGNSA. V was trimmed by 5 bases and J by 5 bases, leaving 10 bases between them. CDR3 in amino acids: CASSASLNNEQFF. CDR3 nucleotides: TGTGCCAGCAGCGCCTCTCTCAACAATGAGCAGTTCTTC.